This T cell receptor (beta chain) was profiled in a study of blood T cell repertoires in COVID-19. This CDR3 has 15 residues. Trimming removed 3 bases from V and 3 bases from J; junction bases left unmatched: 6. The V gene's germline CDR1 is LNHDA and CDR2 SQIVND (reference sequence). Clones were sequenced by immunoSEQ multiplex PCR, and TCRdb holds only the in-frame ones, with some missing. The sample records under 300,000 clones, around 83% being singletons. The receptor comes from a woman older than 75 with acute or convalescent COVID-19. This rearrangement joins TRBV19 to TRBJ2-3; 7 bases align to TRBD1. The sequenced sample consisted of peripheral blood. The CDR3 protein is CASSMAGGLTDTQYF. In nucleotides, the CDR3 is TGTGCCAGTAGTATGGCAGGGGGTCTTACAGATACGCAGTATTTT.